This T cell receptor (beta chain) stems from a study of cytotoxic CD8 clonotypes in ibrutinib-treated CLL (dated by TCRdb to about 2021). At the level of the whole study: The cohort included some 14 treatment-naive and ten to eleven relapsed/refractory patients; 17 were IGHV unmutated. Partial responses were observed in roughly 24 patients and complete responses in 2; after a median follow-up of about 69 months, remission was maintained in approximately 14 patients and progression was observed in approximately 12. Response samples were taken after a median of 12 months on treatment, ranging from roughly 6 to 36 months. On average, each sample had 255,043 productive templates and tens of thousands of productive rearrangements. Longitudinal samples were obtainable from about 30% of the roughly 90 participants in the trial. Cryopreserved peripheral blood mononuclear cells were collected at three points: before therapy, at response, and at either sustained remission or disease progression. All remission and progressive disease samples were collected while patients were still receiving ibrutinib.

The time point tag for this specimen amounts to: progressive disease on ibrutinib. Approximately 2 micrograms of genomic DNA were extracted from cryopreserved PBMCs for TCR beta library preparation. Longitudinal blood samples from CLL patients receiving ibrutinib monotherapy were subjected to high-throughput TCR beta sequencing. The patients took part in an open-label, single-center phase 2 trial of ibrutinib monotherapy. The goal of deep resolution MiSeq sequencing was a depth between 1 in 1 million and 1 in 200,000 T cells, and coverage averaged 10x per clonotype. TCR beta libraries were generated with the immunoSEQ hsTCRB Kit. The authors' pipeline ran thus. ImmunoSEQ Data Assistant and ImmunoSEQ Analyzer were used for data analysis, and V, D and J genes were assigned according to IMGT definitions. Clonality was computed as one minus normalized Shannon entropy of productive rearrangement frequencies, ranging from 0 to 1. Public clonotype analysis was restricted to overrepresented clonotypes comprising at least 0.05% of each patient's repertoire. Some 14 age-matched healthy donor repertoires from immuneACCESS served as clonality controls. TCRdb re-hosts the immuneACCESS table, in-frame sequences only. Its copies lack some clones; in the studies checked, an unresolved V gene accounts for under half of them, and the cause for the rest is not known. V and J calls and clone size come straight from that table; D and trimming were deduced from the DNA. This sample gives 50,000 to 70,000 clones in total; 50% to 70% of them show up just once. More than 20% of the sample belongs to the ten largest clones.

With regard to this clone: What antigen it recognizes has not been identified. The input lacks base qualities; no much larger clone sits a single base away.

The junction shows trimming of 4 bases on V and 0 bases on J, and the gene matches do not reach 3 bases of it. The CDR3 covers 15 residues, taking in both the cysteine and the phenylalanine. The CDR3 DNA has 45 bases and is translated from base 1. In the germline V gene, CDR1 corresponds to SGHTA and CDR2 to FQGNSA. Broad study findings and their caveats: At ibrutinib response clonality went up, during sustained remission it held steady, and at progression it dropped back toward baseline. Sustained-remission and progressing patients did not have matched sampling times, and lymph node repertoires were not examined. Public clonotypes were rare and either shrank or stayed stable during treatment, and the rise in clonality at ibrutinib response reflected expansion of private clonotypes. Baseline clonality was found to be higher than that of age-matched healthy donors and was strongly correlated with circulating CD8+ T-cell counts.

Sample: PBMCs, taken at disease progression, from a patient treated with ibrutinib. The chain joins TRBV7-2 to TRBJ1-5, with 7 junctional bases fitting TRBD1. The clonotype originates from a human donor with chronic lymphocytic leukemia. The CDR3 region has the sequence CASSSRGDSNQPQHF. The nucleotides read TGTGCCAGCAGCTCCAGGGGGGATAGCAATCAGCCCCAGCATTTT.